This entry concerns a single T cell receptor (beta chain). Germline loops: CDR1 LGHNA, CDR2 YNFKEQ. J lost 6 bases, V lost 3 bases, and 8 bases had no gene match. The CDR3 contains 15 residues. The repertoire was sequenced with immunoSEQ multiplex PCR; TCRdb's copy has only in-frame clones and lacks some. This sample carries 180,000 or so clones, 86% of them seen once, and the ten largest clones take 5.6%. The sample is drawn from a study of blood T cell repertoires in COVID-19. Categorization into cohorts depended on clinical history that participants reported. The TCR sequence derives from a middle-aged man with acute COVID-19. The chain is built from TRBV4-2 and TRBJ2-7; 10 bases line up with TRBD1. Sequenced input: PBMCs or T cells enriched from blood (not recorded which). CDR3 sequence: CASSQGDRGRSEQYF. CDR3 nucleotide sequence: TGTGCCAGCAGCCAGGGGGACAGGGGCCGGAGCGAGCAGTACTTC.